These T cell receptor beta chains were read from a single sample in a study of OX40 agonist ivuxolimab in advanced cancers. Assay: immunoSEQ multiplex PCR; the TCRdb copy retains only in-frame clones and omits some. The table shows around 53,000 clones, with 88% occurring only once. The material sequenced was CD4+ or CD8+ T cells sorted from blood, taken in a trial of the OX40 agonist ivuxolimab. The source is an adult with an advanced solid tumor such as melanoma, head and neck, liver or kidney cancer. The CDR3 runs from the conserved cysteine through the conserved F or W. D genes are given only for firm matches. Clone size is given for some rows only: seen once, a few or many times, or a class if the clone is expanded.

j_call d_call v_call clone_size cdr3_nt cdr3_aa
TRBJ1-2 . TRBV11-2 . TGTGCCAGCAGCGTTACAGGGAGCTATGGCTACACCTTC CASSVTGSYGYTF
TRBJ2-4 . TRBV21-1 once TGTGCCTTTGACAGGGAGCGCCCTGCCAAAAACATTCAGTACTTC CAFDRERPAKNIQYF
TRBJ2-5 TRBD1 TRBV5-1 . TGCGCCAGCAGCCGCGACAGGGGTGAGACCCAGTACTTC CASSRDRGETQYF
TRBJ2-3 TRBD2 TRBV9 . TGTGCCAGCAGCCCGCGGGAGGGGAACACAGATACGCAGTATTTT CASSPREGNTDTQYF
TRBJ2-3 TRBD2 TRBV5-1 . TGCGCCAGCAGCCGTAGACTAGCGGGAGGGTTATGGCGAGGCACAGATACGCAGTATTTT CASSRRLAGGLWRGTDTQYF
TRBJ2-5 . TRBV2 . TGTGCCAGCAGTGAATCGCTTCTAGCGCAGACCCAGTACTTC CASSESLLAQTQYF
TRBJ2-2 TRBD2 TRBV12-5 . TGTGCTAGTGGTCTCGGACTAGCGGGCTCGTGGGGCGGGGAGCTGTTTTTT CASGLGLAGSWGGELFF
TRBJ2-2 . TRBV5-6 . TGTGCCAGCAGCTTGGCCGCGCGGATGAACACCGGGGAGCTGTTTTTT CASSLAARMNTGELFF
TRBJ2-2 . TRBV18 . TGTGCCAGCTCGCCCCTACTAGCATCAGGCACCGGGGAGCTGTTTTTT CASSPLLASGTGELFF
TRBJ1-4 TRBD1 TRBV11-2 . TGTGCCAGCAGCTCTATCCCGGGACAGCGGAATGAAAAACTGTTTTTT CASSSIPGQRNEKLFF
TRBJ2-3 TRBD2 TRBV19 . TGTGCCAGTAAAGGGAGGGGATGGAGCACAGATACGCAGTATTTT CASKGRGWSTDTQYF
TRBJ2-4 . TRBV28 . TGTGCCAGCAGGGTGGGCGGTGGGAACATTCAGTACTTC CASRVGGGNIQYF
TRBJ1-1 . TRBV4-1 . TGCGCCAGCAGCCAGGGCGGTGGGGGGCTGAGCACTGAAGCTTTCTTT CASSQGGGGLSTEAFF
TRBJ2-2 . TRBV6-4 . TGTGCCAGCAGTGACTCCCCGTTTTGGGGGGCCAACACCGGGGAGCTGTTTTTT CASSDSPFWGANTGELFF
TRBJ2-5 . TRBV5-6 . TGTGCCAGCAGCGCCCGCGGGGGCGAAGAGACCCAGTACTTC CASSARGGEETQYF
TRBJ2-3 TRBD2 TRBV19 . TGTGCCAGTAGTACGACCCTGGGACTAGCGAAAGGAGATACGCAGTATTTT CASSTTLGLAKGDTQYF
TRBJ2-7 TRBD1 TRBV12-5 once TGTGCTAGTGGTTTGACAGGGGGCTACGAGCAGTACTTC CASGLTGGYEQYF
TRBJ2-3 . TRBV7-3 . TGTGCCAGCAGACGAACAGGGACCGATACGCAGTATTTT CASRRTGTDTQYF